This passage covers 21 T cell receptor beta chains from one sample sequenced in a study of blood T cells in healthy people across ages. Sample-barcoded 5' priming and a J-beta primer mix drove a second PCR of about 6 to 12 cycles. TCRdb fed the 5' RACE reads into MiXCR, producing one record per CDR3 protein. This table has roughly 1,700,000 distinct CDR3 sequences, 28% appearing once. The sample was blood. Every receptor here comes from a woman younger than 45 in good health.

This clonotype was seen only a few times. One end of the junction varies from germline; a read error may be responsible. V is TRBV24-1 and J is TRBJ2-7, with D possibly TRBD2 on 6 matching bases. This CDR3 comprises 13 residues. Looked up from germline, CDR1 is KGHDR and CDR2 is SFDVKD. The CDR3 sequence: CATSDGSSYGQYF. CDR3 bases: TGTGCCACTTCCGACGGGAGCTCCTACGGGCAGTACTTC.

J is TRBJ2-3 and V is TRBV11-2, with 8 bases lining up with TRBD2. The CDR3 covers 17 residues. With 1 base clipped from V and 5 bases from J, the junction kept 11 bases outside the gene matches. CDR1 and CDR2 from the germline V gene are SGHAT and FQNNGV. The CDR3 reads CASSLGRDGGALDTQYF. The CDR3 nucleotides read TGTGCCAGCAGCTTAGGAAGGGACGGGGGGGCGTTAGATACGCAGTATTTT.

In regard to this clonotype: A much larger clone differs by one base, so this may be a read error. The chain has TRBV7-9 and TRBJ2-4, with a weak D call TRBD2 (6 bases). The last part of the DNA fits TRBJ2-7 better; the J call may be wrong. CDR3 length: 15 residues. The V gene's germline CDR1 is SEHNR and CDR2 FQNEAQ (reference sequence). CDR3 sequence: CASSPGRRVPYEQYF. CDR3 DNA: TGTGCCAGCAGCCCAGGGAGGAGGGTCCCCTACGAGCAGTACTTC.

The table lists this clonotype with a few counts. The chain couples TRBV9 to TRBJ2-4; no reliable D call. The J call is in doubt because the DNA end fits TRBJ2-7 better. CDR3 length equals 15 residues. CDR1 and CDR2 (germline): SGDLS, YYNGEE. The CDR3 region is CASSGAGSPWDEQYF. As DNA, the CDR3 is TGTGCCAGCAGTGGTGCCGGGTCCCCTTGGGACGAGCAGTACTTC.

This clonotype was observed a few times. CDR3 protein: CASSQQGSTYNEQFF. The CDR3 region has the DNA TGTGCCAGCAGCCAACAGGGGAGTACCTACAATGAGCAGTTCTTC. The chain combines TRBV3-1 with TRBJ2-1, with TRBD1 as a possible D gene (6 bases). This CDR3 region has 15 residues. From germline, CDR1 is LGHDT and CDR2 YNNKEL (reference sequence). Trimming pared 2 bases from V and 2 bases from J, leaving 10 bases between.

The V and J genes are TRBV12-3 or TRBV12-4 and TRBJ2-6; no clear D. V was pared by 7 bases and J by 0 bases, with 10 bases between. The CDR3 consists of 15 residues. The CDR3 is CASTPISSGANVLTF. The CDR3 nucleotides read TGTGCCAGCACCCCGATCAGCTCTGGGGCCAACGTCCTGACTTTC.

This clonotype showed up many times. This chain joins TRBV2 and TRBJ1-2, with 9 bases identical to TRBD1. The junction had 5 bases not matched to a gene; V was cut back by 6 bases and J by 6 bases. CDR3 length: 13 residues. Germline lookup yields CDR1 SNHLY and CDR2 FYNNEI. The CDR3 region has the DNA TGTGCCAGCAGAGGACAGGGGAATAATGGCTACACCTTC. Translation gives CASRGQGNNGYTF.

In its sample, this clonotype was seen many times. The V gene is TRBV6-6, the J gene TRBJ2-7; a possible D gene is TRBD2 (6 bases). The CDR3 extends over 13 amino acids. Germline V gives CDR1 MNHNY, CDR2 SVGAGI (reference sequence). The V gene lost 6 bases and the J gene lost 2 bases, with 11 bases spanning the gap. CDR3 in amino acids: CASSRGLTYEQYF. The CDR3, as DNA: TGTGCCAGCAGCCGGGGGTTGACCTACGAGCAGTACTTC.

Ten or more counts support this clonotype. Written as DNA, the CDR3 is TGTGCCAGCAGCAAAGGGGGCAACAATGAGCAGTTCTTC. Protein product: CASSKGGNNEQFF. V usage is TRBV9 and J usage is TRBJ2-1; 7 bases align to TRBD1. This CDR3 region has 13 residues. V was clipped by 4 bases and J by 5 bases; unmatched bases: 3. Germline V gives CDR1 SGDLS, CDR2 YYNGEE.

This clonotype has a count of ten or more. As DNA, the CDR3 is TGCAGTGCTAGAGTCCCCACCTCGGGAGGTCAGCCCCAGCATTTT. Translation gives CSARVPTSGGQPQHF. V is TRBV20-1 and J is TRBJ1-5; no firm D call. Germline loops: CDR1 DFQATT, CDR2 SNEGSKA (reference sequence). CDR3 size: 15 residues. The V end was cut by 1 base, the J end by 6 bases, with 16 bases between.

This rearrangement joins TRBV7-9 to TRBJ2-3, with D possibly matching TRBD2 (5 bases). This CDR3 is 15 amino acids long. Between the trimmed V and J ends, which lost 7 bases and 0 bases, there was a span of 14 bases. CDR1 SEHNR and CDR2 FQNEAQ come from the germline V gene (reference sequence). This CDR3 reads CASTADGMSTDTQYF. CDR3 sequence (DNA): TGTGCCAGCACCGCGGACGGGATGAGCACAGATACGCAGTATTTT.

This clonotype was seen more than once but under ten times. The chain has TRBV5-6 and TRBJ2-7; D may be TRBD1 (6 bases). V was shortened by 5 bases and J by 4 bases, with 16 bases between the two germline ends. The CDR3 totals 14 residues. Germline V gene data show CDR1 as SGHDT and CDR2 as YYEEEE. In nucleotides, the CDR3 is TGTGCCAGCAGGCTTACCGGGACACTTTACGAGCAGTACTTC. It encodes CASRLTGTLYEQYF.

V and J are TRBV5-5 and TRBJ2-5; 14 nucleotides align to TRBD2. The CDR3 runs 17 residues. Germline trimming cut 3 bases from V and 1 base from J; bases unmatched to any gene: 5. Per the germline V gene, CDR1 is SGHKS and CDR2 is YYEKEE (reference sequence). The CDR3 loop is CASSWGLAGDLQETQYF. CDR3 nucleotide sequence: TGTGCCAGCAGCTGGGGACTAGCGGGAGACCTCCAAGAGACCCAGTACTTC.

The CDR3 nucleotides read TGTGCCAGCAGCCCCGCGACAGCTAACTATGGCTACACCTTC. Its translation is CASSPATANYGYTF. The V and J genes are TRBV7-9 and TRBJ1-2, with a weak D call TRBD1 (5 bases). Trimming removed 5 bases at V and 0 bases at J, with 10 bases between. The CDR3 covers 14 residues. The germline CDR1 and CDR2 sequences are SEHNR and FQNEAQ (reference sequence).

This clonotype was seen a handful of times. This chain joins TRBV5-1 and TRBJ2-3; unclear D gene. The CDR3 is made up of 15 amino acids. Trimming removed 0 bases at V and 0 bases at J, with 8 bases between. CDR1 and CDR2 from the germline V gene are SGHRS and YFSETQ. The CDR3 bases are TGCGCCAGCAGCTTGGAACGGCCAAGCACAGATACGCAGTATTTT. Translated: CASSLERPSTDTQYF.

The chain links TRBV20-1 to TRBJ1-2, with D tentatively TRBD1 (6 bases). The CDR3 runs to 14 residues. Trimming stripped 3 bases from V and 8 bases from J, with 19 bases between. Germline values: CDR1 DFQATT, CDR2 SNEGSKA (reference sequence). The DNA for the CDR3 is TGCAGTGCTAGCCCCTACAGGGACGTGGGGGGCTACACCTTC. Encoded protein: CSASPYRDVGGYTF.

This clonotype was observed a few times. Possible read error: a much larger clone is one base away. The chain links TRBV27 to TRBJ2-1, with D hard to call. CDR1 is MNHEY and CDR2 is SMNVEV in the germline V gene (reference sequence). The CDR3 has 14 residues. The CDR3 spells CVSSFRIIGNEQFF. DNA for the CDR3: TGTGTCAGCAGTTTTCGAATTATTGGCAATGAGCAGTTCTTC.

About this clonotype itself: The junction and the germline gene differ at one end; a read error may be behind it. The chain employs TRBV20-1 and TRBJ2-3; 9 bases align to TRBD2. The CDR3 has 14 residues. Germline V CDR1 and CDR2: DFQATT, SNEGSKA (reference sequence). In nucleotides, the CDR3 is TGCAGTGCTTTAGCGGGGGCCCCGCAAGATACGCAGGATTTT. Its protein is CSALAGAPQDTQDF.

Comment on this clonotype: A read error may be the cause here, since a much bigger clone is one base away. The V gene is TRBV12-3 or TRBV12-4, the J gene TRBJ2-5; TRBD1 agrees at 9 bases. The CDR3 extends over 15 amino acids. With V trimmed by 5 bases and J by 9 bases, 13 bases remained unmatched. CDR3 sequence: CASSQGTGFGDPQYF. The CDR3 nucleotides read TGTGCCAGCAGTCAGGGGACAGGGTTCGGTGATCCCCAGTACTTC.

This clonotype was seen at least ten times. An end of the junction does not agree with germline; a read error may underlie this. V usage is TRBV24-1 and J usage is TRBJ2-5, with D perhaps matching TRBD1 (6 bases). Germline V gives CDR1 KGHDR, CDR2 SFDVKD. There are 12 residues in the CDR3. CDR3 residues: CATSQGQGTQYF. The CDR3 region has the DNA TGTGCCACCAGTCAGGGGCAAGGGACCCAGTACTTC.

Of note for this clonotype: A read error may explain this, as a much larger clone is one base away. The chain combines TRBV15 with TRBJ2-1, with TRBD2 matching over 7 bases. The J call may be in error: the DNA end matches TRBJ2-7 better. This CDR3 is built from 19 residues. Per the germline V gene, CDR1 is LNHNV and CDR2 is YYDKDF (reference sequence). CDR3 DNA: TGTGCCACCAGCAGAGATATTTCGGGAGCGGGGTTCTCCTACAATGAGCAGTACTTC. The encoded protein is CATSRDISGAGFSYNEQYF.